The sequence of this T cell receptor (beta chain) was determined in a study of blood T cell repertoires in COVID-19. Assay used: immunoSEQ multiplex PCR; TCRdb lists only in-frame clones, some missing. The sample lists about 46,000 clones; over 75% were seen once. Sequenced: peripheral blood. The sequence derives from a woman aged 80 or over with COVID-19, enrolled during active disease.

The CDR3 here is CASSLITGLSNQPQHF. The CDR3 nucleotides are TGTGCCAGCAGCTTAATAACAGGCCTGAGCAATCAGCCCCAGCATTTT. The rearrangement joins TRBV5-6 to TRBJ1-5; D may be TRBD1 (5 bases). V gave up 2 bases and J gave up 1 base, with 13 bases separating them. Germline V gene data show CDR1 as SGHDT and CDR2 as YYEEEE. CDR3 length equals 16 residues.